This T cell receptor (beta chain) was observed in a study of control samples from healthy donors and cancer patients. Sequencing was performed with immunoSEQ multiplex PCR; in TCRdb, only in-frame clones are kept and a portion is missing. The data show about 170,000 clones, almost 90% seen once. The CDR3 is made up of 15 amino acids. Germline CDR1 reads MDHEN; CDR2 reads SYDVKM. The germline V and J ends were trimmed by 2 bases and 2 bases, with 9 bases remaining between them. Sequenced material: blood. The rearrangement joins TRBV28 to TRBJ1-4; D call uncertain. The source of this sequence is a woman aged 30 to 39 in good health. The CDR3 DNA reads as TGTGCCAGCAGTTTAAGTGGGAGCACTAATGAAAAACTGTTTTTT. It yields the protein CASSLSGSTNEKLFF.